Listed below are T cell receptor beta chains from one sample, sequenced in a study of OX40 agonist ivuxolimab in advanced cancers. Method: immunoSEQ multiplex PCR; TCRdb's copy keeps in-frame clones and lacks some. The sample lists some 20,000 clones, roughly 90% occurring once. Sample: CD4+ or CD8+ T cells sorted from blood, taken in a trial of the OX40 agonist ivuxolimab. These receptor sequences come from an adult with an advanced solid tumor such as melanoma, head and neck, liver or kidney cancer. CDR3s include the opening cysteine and the closing phenylalanine or tryptophan. A D gene is named only where the DNA matches it firmly. Clone size appears in some rows only: once, few, many, or a class for an expanded clone.

abundance | j_gene | len | d_gene | v_gene | CDR3aa | CDR3nt
once | TRBJ2-1 | 13 | - | TRBV7-9 | CASSLRERNEQFF | TGTGCCAGCAGCTTAAGAGAACGCAATGAGCAGTTCTTC
once | TRBJ2-1 | 15 | TRBD2 | TRBV2 | CASSVASGSPYEQFF | TGTGCCAGCAGTGTCGCCAGCGGGAGTCCCTATGAGCAGTTCTTC
- | TRBJ2-2 | 17 | - | TRBV4-3 | CASSQGGGRGLAGELFF | TGCGCCAGCAGCCAAGGGGGGGGCAGGGGGCTTGCCGGGGAGCTGTTTTTT
- | TRBJ2-1 | 17 | TRBD2 | TRBV18 | CASSPRTSGKTYNEQFF | TGTGCCAGCTCACCACGGACTAGCGGGAAGACCTACAATGAGCAGTTCTTC
- | TRBJ1-2 | 14 | - | TRBV5-1 | CASSTGTANYGYTF | TGCGCCAGCAGTACCGGGACGGCTAACTATGGCTACACCTTC
- | TRBJ2-1 | 16 | TRBD2 | TRBV4-2 | CASSQDGTSAYNEQFF | TGTGCCAGCAGCCAAGATGGGACTAGCGCCTACAATGAGCAGTTCTTC
- | TRBJ2-3 | 16 | TRBD1 | TRBV5-1 | CASSLGTGGTLDTQYF | TGCGCCAGCAGCTTGGGGACAGGAGGAACTCTGGATACGCAGTATTTT
- | TRBJ1-2 | 13 | - | TRBV30 | CAWSPGRNYGYTF | TGTGCCTGGAGTCCGGGACGGAACTATGGCTACACCTTC
- | TRBJ2-2 | 15 | TRBD2 | TRBV14 | CASSQLAGNTGELFF | TGTGCCAGCAGCCAACTAGCGGGAAACACCGGGGAGCTGTTTTTT
- | TRBJ2-1 | 15 | TRBD2 | TRBV19 | CASSIVAGGGNEQFF | TGTGCCAGTAGTATAGTAGCGGGAGGAGGCAATGAGCAGTTCTTC
- | TRBJ2-7 | 16 | - | TRBV27 | CASSSVEGAPAYEQYF | TGTGCCAGCAGTTCAGTCGAAGGAGCGCCGGCCTACGAGCAGTACTTC
- | TRBJ2-5 | 11 | - | TRBV28 | CASRLQETQYF | TGTGCCAGCAGACTCCAAGAGACCCAGTACTTC
medium-sized | TRBJ2-3 | 15 | - | TRBV9 | CASSPYDLPTDTQYF | TGTGCCAGCAGCCCCTACGACTTGCCCACAGATACGCAGTATTTT
medium-sized | TRBJ1-5 | 16 | - | TRBV6-1 | CASSEFPGMRDQPQHF | TGTGCCAGCAGTGAATTTCCGGGGATGCGGGATCAGCCCCAGCATTTT